This paragraph reports one T cell receptor beta chain. As handled by the study authors: Amplification of reference gene primers was used by the study to estimate nucleated cell counts. Clones were read by immunoSEQ multiplex PCR, and TCRdb kept only the in-frame ones, dropping some. That table furnishes V, J and clone size, whereas the DNA furnished D and trimming. Found here are 100,000 to 150,000 clones, approximately 81% of them singletons; the top ten hold approximately 3.9%. The sample originates from a study of blood T cell repertoires in COVID-19. Study as a whole: Sites in the United States, Italy and Spain provided acute and convalescent COVID-19 samples. PBMCs, B-cell-depleted T cells, or T cells provided the cDNA or gDNA that made up the material.

CDR1 MNHEY and CDR2 SMNVEV come from the germline V gene (reference sequence). The junction had 17 bases not matched to a gene; V was cut back by 11 bases and J by 8 bases. The CDR3 is 15 amino acids. Sequencing input: peripheral blood. The chain uses TRBV27 and TRBJ2-2, with 7 bases lining up with TRBD1. The receptor comes from a woman aged 50 to 60 with acute or convalescent COVID-19. The CDR3 nucleotides are TGTGCCTGCTGTTTAGGTCAGGGGGTTGTGGGGGAGCTGTTTTTT. This codes for CACCLGQGVVGELFF.